Listed here are 9 T cell receptor beta chains from one sample, sequenced in a study of radiation and T cells in renal cell carcinoma. The time point was: baseline pretreatment blood. The treatment: 15 Gy SBRT to primary tumor, nephrectomy 4 weeks later. Measured with immunoSEQ multiplex PCR; TCRdb has only the in-frame clones, and not every one. The sample includes about 140,000 clones, over 80% of them seen just once. The sample was blood, taken from a patient whose treatment included radiotherapy and nephrectomy. The receptors were gathered from a woman in her fifties or sixties with renal cell carcinoma.

The chain joins TRBV7-5 to TRBJ2-1; the table assigns TRBD2, which was not confirmed against the DNA. TRBV7-5 is described as a pseudogene. CDR3 length: 16 residues. The CDR3 is CARSFTEERLVNEQFF. The CDR3 DNA follows: TGTGCCAGAAGCTTCACAGAGGAGCGACTAGTCAATGAGCAGTTCTTC.

This sequence joins TRBV6-1 and TRBJ1-5, with D tentatively TRBD1 (6 bases). V gave up 5 bases and J gave up 9 bases, with 11 bases separating them. The CDR3 length is 12 residues. Germline V gives CDR1 MNHNS, CDR2 SASEGT. The CDR3 loop is CASSHGGGPQHF. The CDR3 DNA follows: TGTGCCAGCAGTCACGGAGGGGGGCCCCAGCATTTT.

The table lists this clone with a count of one. V gene TRBV5-1 combines with J gene TRBJ1-1, with D possibly being TRBD1 (5 bases). This CDR3 comprises 16 residues. V lost 8 bases to trimming and J lost 5 bases, with 25 bases between them. The germline V gene has CDR1 SGHRS and CDR2 YFSETQ. CDR3 protein: CASAGEGLFSGTEAFF. DNA of the CDR3: TGCGCCAGTGCCGGAGAGGGGTTATTTTCGGGAACTGAAGCTTTCTTT.

The gene calls are TRBV7-8 and TRBJ1-3; TRBD1 matches at 9 bases. V shed 1 base and J 15 bases; nucleotides not matched to a gene: 10. The CDR3 extends over 14 amino acids. CDR1 SGHVS and CDR2 FQNEAQ come from the germline V gene. The CDR3 spells CASSLEISGTGRYF. CDR3 DNA: TGTGCCAGCAGCTTAGAAATCTCCGGGACAGGGAGATATTTT.

The rearrangement uses TRBV4-2 and TRBJ2-7; D may be TRBD2 (5 bases). The CDR3 totals 15 residues. The V end lost 1 base, the J end lost 3 bases, and 13 bases lay between the germline ends. The germline CDR1 and CDR2 sequences are LGHNA and YNFKEQ. This chain's CDR3 is CASSQVEGDSYEQYF. CDR3 bases: TGTGCCAGCAGCCAAGTTGAGGGAGATAGCTACGAGCAGTACTTC.

Comment on this clone: Mismatch with germline at one junction end may stem from a read error. J is TRBJ2-4 and V is TRBV9; D ambiguous. This CDR3 region has 13 residues. Germline V lookup: CDR1 SGDLS, CDR2 YYNGEE. In DNA, the CDR3 is TGTGCCAGCAGCGCAATGGGATCGGCTCCGACGTGCTTC. Translating gives CASSAMGSAPTCF.

V and J are TRBV5-1 and TRBJ1-5, with D perhaps matching TRBD1 (5 bases). Germline assignment: CDR1 SGHRS and CDR2 YFSETQ. V gave up 0 bases and J gave up 4 bases, with 8 bases separating them. This CDR3 has 14 amino acids. This CDR3 reads CASSLGGRNQPQHF. The DNA for the CDR3 is TGCGCCAGCAGCTTGGGGGGCAGGAATCAGCCCCAGCATTTT. Combining the CDR3 with reference TRBV5-1 and TRBJ1-5 gives the whole variable domain KAGVTQTPRYLIKTRGQQVTLSCSPISGHRSVSWYQQTPGQGLQFLFEYFSETQRNKGNFPGRFSGRQFSNSRSEMNVSTLELGDSALYLCASSLGGRNQPQHFGDGTRLSIL.

The chain recombines TRBV4-3 with TRBJ2-7; a weak D match, TRBD2 (7 bases). V was cut by 0 bases and J by 1 base, with 16 bases left in between. Per the germline V gene, CDR1 is LGHNA and CDR2 is YSLEER. This CDR3 region has 17 residues. The CDR3 reads CASSQDVGGGRSYEQYF. DNA of the CDR3: TGCGCCAGCAGCCAAGATGTGGGAGGGGGGCGATCCTACGAGCAGTACTTC.

This chain uses TRBV28 with TRBJ2-5; D possibly corresponds to TRBD1 (6 bases). CDR3 length: 14 amino acids. Trimming took 3 bases from V and 4 from J, leaving 12 bases between them. Germline assignment: CDR1 MDHEN and CDR2 SYDVKM. CDR3 protein: CASSLQGLRETQYF. CDR3 DNA: TGTGCCAGCAGTTTGCAGGGGCTAAGAGAGACCCAGTACTTC.